This T cell receptor beta chain was recorded in a study of cytomegalovirus exposure and HLA in healthy donors. The study's findings and limits: In a later analysis, productive TCRs from donors in an Asian-associated ancestry cluster reportedly carried fewer N-insertions than the cohort mean. According to the study, 160 or so TCR beta chains were cytomegalovirus-associated. Sequencing artifact likely explains a cluster of highly shared sequence variants. After further analysis at a later stage, 15,000 to 20,000 TCR beta sequences were associated with HLA alleles at 0.05 false discovery rate.

With respect to this clone: The antigen is unknown. The junction shows a germline mismatch at one end, possibly a read error.

PCR amplification relied on 60 Vbeta primers (plus 13 Jbeta primers). Profiling relied on immunoSEQ multiplex PCR, and the TCRdb table lists in-frame clones only, not all of them. The sample yields 75,000 to 95,000 clones, of which the top ten take up around 1.6%. The germline CDR1 and CDR2 sequences are SSHAT and FNYEAQ (reference sequence). The CDR3 length is 15 residues. This receptor was taken from an older woman in good health and CMV-seronegative. This rearrangement joins TRBV7-7 to TRBJ2-1, with TRBD2 identical over 10 bases. The sequenced material came from PBMCs. The CDR3 coding sequence is TGTGCTAGCAGCCCCTTACGACTAGCGGGCCAGGAGCAGTTCTTC. The encoded protein is CASSPLRLAGQEQFF.